The TCR beta chain under discussion was sequenced for a study of blood T cell repertoires in COVID-19. CDR3 length: 16 residues. V dropped 3 bases and J dropped 4; count of bases not matched to a gene: 7. Germline CDR1 LNHNV, CDR2 YYDKDF (reference sequence). Assay used: immunoSEQ multiplex PCR; TCRdb lists only in-frame clones, some missing. The table includes roughly 700,000 clones, about 87% detected once. The V and J genes are TRBV15 and TRBJ1-3, with 9 positions matching TRBD1. Specimen: peripheral blood. The sequence came from a woman between 18 and 29 years old with acute or convalescent COVID-19. The CDR3 bases are TGTGCCACCAGCAGGGACAGGGGAATGTGGGGAAACACCATATATTTT. Translation gives CATSRDRGMWGNTIYF.